The 22 T cell receptor beta chains in this list originate from one sample, sequenced in a study of control samples from healthy donors and cancer patients (TCRdb year 2020). Library creation used the immunoSEQ multiplex PCR assay. TCRdb took over this immuneACCESS table, retaining in-frame rearrangements with V and J assigned. Such tables are incomplete; in checked studies, under half of the missing clones stem from an unresolved V gene, and the remainder is unexplained. Present in this sample are roughly 130,000 clones, around 90% of which were seen just once. The top ten constitute roughly 12% of the sample. Specimen: blood. The receptor source for this set is a man aged 30 to 45 in good health.

This rearrangement joins TRBV28 to TRBJ1-2; 7 nucleotides match TRBD1. Germline V CDR1 and CDR2: MDHEN, SYDVKM. The CDR3 loop spans 16 amino acids. Trimming at V came to 5 bases and at J to 1 base, leaving 10 bases not matched to a gene. The CDR3 reads CASSRTTGADNYGYTF. The CDR3 DNA sequence: TGTGCCAGCAGTCGCACTACAGGGGCAGATAACTATGGCTACACCTTC.

The rearrangement links TRBV18 to TRBJ2-1; the match to TRBD2 covers 13 bases. Germline lookup yields CDR1 KGHSH and CDR2 LQKENI. This CDR3 region has 16 residues. V lost 3 bases to trimming and J lost 8 bases; unmatched junction nucleotides: 7. CDR3 DNA sequence: TGTGCCAGCTCACCCTTACTAGCGGGAGGGCCGTATGAGCAGTTCTTC. Its protein product is CASSPLLAGGPYEQFF.

V gene TRBV7-9 combines with J gene TRBJ2-7, with no clear D. V shed 1 base and J shed 1 base, with 5 bases lying between them. This CDR3 spans 13 amino acids. CDR1 is SEHNR and CDR2 is FQNEAQ in the germline V gene (reference sequence). In DNA form, the CDR3 reads TGTGCCAGCAGCTTAGGGATATCCTACGAGCAGTACTTC. Translated: CASSLGISYEQYF.

V is TRBV18 and J is TRBJ2-3, with D tentatively TRBD2 (6 bases). The ends were cut back, 0 bases at V and 2 bases at J, with 33 bases in the middle. The CDR3 covers 23 residues. Looked up from germline, CDR1 is KGHSH and CDR2 is LQKENI. CDR3 amino acids: CASSPPVQDYAHGRLPFTDTQYF. CDR3 coding DNA: TGTGCCAGCTCACCACCGGTACAGGACTATGCCCACGGACGGCTACCGTTCACAGATACGCAGTATTTT.

The chain combines TRBV27 with TRBJ1-1; 7 bases align to TRBD1. The junction had 6 bases not matched to a gene; V was cut back by 8 bases and J by 0 bases. Germline assignment: CDR1 MNHEY and CDR2 SMNVEV (reference sequence). This CDR3 region has 14 residues. CDR3 sequence (DNA): TGTGCCAGCTCCCTACAGGGGATGAACACTGAAGCTTTCTTT. Translation gives CASSLQGMNTEAFF.

This chain connects TRBV7-9 to TRBJ2-3; D not certain. The ends were cut back, 5 bases at V and 6 bases at J, with 9 bases in the middle. The CDR3 length is 12 residues. Germline V CDR1 and CDR2: SEHNR, FQNEAQ (reference sequence). The CDR3 here is CASSPSGDTQYF. The CDR3, as DNA: TGTGCCAGCAGCCCCAGTGGTGATACGCAGTATTTT. The variable domain in full, with the rest retrieved from reference TRBV7-9 and TRBJ2-3, is DTGVSQNPRHKITKRGQNVTFRCDPISEHNRLYWYRQTLGQGPEFLTYFQNEAQLEKSRLLSDRFSAERPKGSFSTLEIQRTEQGDSAMYLCASSPSGDTQYFGPGTRLTVL.

This chain connects TRBV28 to TRBJ2-5; 8 nucleotides match TRBD2. V trimming: 8 bases; J trimming: 5 bases; junction bases outside the gene matches: 13. CDR1 and CDR2 from the germline V gene are MDHEN and SYDVKM. The CDR3 spans 15 residues. DNA of the CDR3: TGTGCCAGCTTCGCGGGGGGCCTAAGGCGGGAGACCCAGTACTTC. The encoded protein is CASFAGGLRRETQYF.

The genes are TRBV7-2 and TRBJ2-7, with a weak D call TRBD1 (5 bases). CDR3 length: 11 amino acids. Germline assignment: CDR1 SGHTA and CDR2 FQGNSA. V was pared by 4 bases and J by 7 bases, with 8 bases between. CDR3 in amino acids: CASSYRSEQYF. Written as DNA, the CDR3 is TGTGCCAGCAGCTACAGGAGTGAGCAGTACTTC.

This clone came up once. This chain connects TRBV5-6 to TRBJ2-4; D is unclear. The CDR3 consists of 15 residues. The V and J ends lost 0 bases and 1 base respectively, with 8 bases between them. Germline V gene sequence: CDR1 SGHDT, CDR2 YYEEEE. CDR3 sequence reads: CASSLALGAKNIQYF. Here the CDR3 DNA reads TGTGCCAGCAGCTTGGCCTTGGGTGCCAAAAACATTCAGTACTTC.

The V call is TRBV28, the J call TRBJ2-2; 8 nucleotides match TRBD1. Germline V lookup: CDR1 MDHEN, CDR2 SYDVKM. The CDR3 runs 15 residues. V trimming: 3 bases; J trimming: 4 bases; junction bases outside the gene matches: 4. The DNA of the CDR3 is TGTGCCAGCAGTTTTTTCACAGGGGGCACCGGGGAGCTGTTTTTT. Translation gives CASSFFTGGTGELFF.

The CDR3 DNA is TGTGCCAGCACCTCACCAGGGACAGGCAATGAAAAACTGTTTTTT. Translating it yields CASTSPGTGNEKLFF. V and J are TRBV28 and TRBJ1-4; 8 bases fit TRBD1. V was pared by 7 bases and J by 5 bases, with 9 bases of the junction left unmatched. Germline V gene data show CDR1 as MDHEN and CDR2 as SYDVKM. The CDR3 is 15 residues long.

The chain links TRBV20-1 to TRBJ2-1; TRBD1 matches at 10 bases. J was trimmed by 15 bases and V by 4 bases; bases with no gene match: 3. CDR1 DFQATT and CDR2 SNEGSKA come from the germline V gene (reference sequence). The CDR3 consists of 10 residues. CDR3 sequence (DNA): TGCAGTGCTACCGGGACAGGGGTGTTCTTC. It specifies CSATGTGVFF.

This chain uses TRBV7-9 with TRBJ2-7; TRBD2 matches 8 bases. V shed 1 base and J 5 bases; nucleotides not matched to a gene: 7. Germline V gene sequence: CDR1 SEHNR, CDR2 FQNEAQ (reference sequence). The CDR3 has 15 amino acids. CDR3 in DNA: TGTGCCAGCAGCTTAGGAGGCGGGAGGAGCAACGAGCAGTACTTC. Residues: CASSLGGGRSNEQYF. The variable domain in full, with the rest retrieved from reference TRBV7-9 and TRBJ2-7, is DTGVSQNPRHKITKRGQNVTFRCDPISEHNRLYWYRQTLGQGPEFLTYFQNEAQLEKSRLLSDRFSAERPKGSFSTLEIQRTEQGDSAMYLCASSLGGGRSNEQYFGPGTRLTVT.

The J gene is TRBJ2-5, the V gene TRBV3-1 (or the pseudogene TRBV3-2); D might be TRBD2 (6 bases). Trimming took 4 bases from V and 5 from J, leaving 11 bases between them. Germline V gene lookup returns CDR1 LGHDT and CDR2 YNNKEL (reference sequence). The CDR3 is 13 amino acids. CDR3 sequence reads: CASSRRGAETQYF. DNA of the CDR3: TGTGCCAGCAGCCGGAGGGGCGCTGAGACCCAGTACTTC.

This sequence joins TRBV2 and TRBJ2-1; D is undetermined. This CDR3 has 13 residues. CDR1 and CDR2 from the germline V gene are SNHLY and FYNNEI. V was cut by 5 bases and J by 8 bases, with 13 bases left in between. For the CDR3, the DNA is TGTGCCAGCAGTCATCCTCCGTTCGATGAGCAGTTCTTC. It specifies CASSHPPFDEQFF.

This chain connects TRBV7-9 to TRBJ2-1; D may match TRBD1 or TRBD2 (6 bases each). The germline V gene encodes CDR1 SEHNR and CDR2 FQNEAQ (reference sequence). The V and J ends lost 10 bases and 5 bases respectively, with 15 bases between them. The CDR3 runs to 13 residues. This chain's CDR3 is CAILRRGDNEQFF. The DNA of the CDR3 is TGTGCCATTCTACGGAGGGGGGACAATGAGCAGTTCTTC.

In this sample, this clone turned up once. The gene calls are TRBV27 and TRBJ1-2, with 7 bases identical to TRBD1. The CDR3 spans 12 residues. Germline-derived CDR1 and CDR2 are MNHEY and SMNVEV (reference sequence). V was pared by 5 bases and J by 8 bases, with 5 bases of the junction left unmatched. In DNA form, the CDR3 reads TGTGCCAGCAGTCCGGACAGGAAGGGCTACACCTTC. Protein: CASSPDRKGYTF.

This chain links TRBV11-1 with TRBJ1-6, with a tentative D call TRBD1 (5 bases). V was shortened by 7 bases and J by 6 bases, with 19 bases between the two germline ends. The CDR3 is made up of 16 amino acids. Germline values: CDR1 SGHAT, CDR2 FQDESV (reference sequence). CDR3 in DNA: TGTGCCAGCAAACGGGCGCATGGGGACCTTAATTCACCCCTCCACTTT. Its translation is CASKRAHGDLNSPLHF.

The J gene is TRBJ2-7, the V gene TRBV12-3 or TRBV12-4; 14 bases are shared with TRBD2. This CDR3 has 13 residues. Unmatched junction bases numbered 1, after V lost 5 bases and J lost 7 bases. For the CDR3, the DNA is TGTGCCAGCAGTGGACTAGCGGGAGGTGAGCAGTACTTC. It is translated as CASSGLAGGEQYF.

About this clone itself: Other nucleotide sequences from this sample produce the same CDR3. This chain links TRBV6-6 with TRBJ2-2; D is possibly TRBD1 or TRBD2 (5 bases each). Trimming removed 4 bases from V and 4 bases from J, with 13 bases in between. Per the germline V gene, CDR1 is MNHNY and CDR2 is SVGAGI (reference sequence). This CDR3 region has 15 residues. The CDR3 DNA sequence: TGTGCCAGCAGTTTTGAGGGGCCAACCACCGGGGAGCTGTTTTTT. Residues: CASSFEGPTTGELFF.

J is TRBJ1-2 and V is TRBV7-2; D ambiguous. Per the germline V gene, CDR1 is SGHTA and CDR2 is FQGNSA. This CDR3 spans 13 amino acids. V was cut by 3 bases and J by 2 bases, with 7 bases left in between. The CDR3: CASSFRQNYGYTF. CDR3 sequence (DNA): TGTGCCAGCAGCTTTAGGCAGAACTATGGCTACACCTTC.

This clone was counted only a few times. The chain is built from TRBV6-1 and TRBJ2-1, with D possibly TRBD2 on 6 matching bases. V lost 1 base and J lost 4, with 8 bases in between. In germline, CDR1 is MNHNS, CDR2 SASEGT. The length of the CDR3 is 14 residues. The CDR3 region is CASSEDGTYNEQFF. The CDR3 nucleotides are TGTGCCAGCAGTGAAGACGGGACTTACAATGAGCAGTTCTTC.